This T cell receptor (beta chain) was captured by sequencing in a study of CD8 T cells in Susac syndrome. Random-hexamer reverse transcription was applied to about 0.45 to 1 ug RNA. The authors amplified TCR beta CDR3 across 54 Vbeta and 13 Jbeta using immunoSEQ multiplex PCR. From the immunoSEQ multiplex PCR reads, TCRdb called clonotypes with MiXCR, one entry per CDR3 protein. The profile covers about 150,000 distinct CDR3 sequences, with under 97% appearing a single time and 0.065% to 0.1% taken by the ten largest. The authors carried out high-throughput sequencing of TCR beta. They applied it to CD8+ and CD4+ T cells obtained from blood. Fulfillment of recently defined diagnostic criteria for definite or probable disease was shown by the patients with Susac syndrome. Negative isolation yielded CD8+ and CD4+ T cells; FACS enriched TEMRA cells. The CDR3 length is 17 residues. The ends were cut back, 6 bases at V and 4 bases at J, with 25 bases in the middle. Germline V gene lookup returns CDR1 DFQATT and CDR2 SNEGSKA (reference sequence).

The sequenced sample was CD4+ T cells from PBMCs. The receptor's source is a human donor with Susac syndrome. This rearrangement joins TRBV20-1 to TRBJ1-5; TRBD1 is a possible D gene (5 bases). Written as DNA, the CDR3 is TGCAGTGCCCTCCGACGAGGGGATGCGGGGTTTAATCAGCCCCAGCATTTT. As protein: CSALRRGDAGFNQPQHF.